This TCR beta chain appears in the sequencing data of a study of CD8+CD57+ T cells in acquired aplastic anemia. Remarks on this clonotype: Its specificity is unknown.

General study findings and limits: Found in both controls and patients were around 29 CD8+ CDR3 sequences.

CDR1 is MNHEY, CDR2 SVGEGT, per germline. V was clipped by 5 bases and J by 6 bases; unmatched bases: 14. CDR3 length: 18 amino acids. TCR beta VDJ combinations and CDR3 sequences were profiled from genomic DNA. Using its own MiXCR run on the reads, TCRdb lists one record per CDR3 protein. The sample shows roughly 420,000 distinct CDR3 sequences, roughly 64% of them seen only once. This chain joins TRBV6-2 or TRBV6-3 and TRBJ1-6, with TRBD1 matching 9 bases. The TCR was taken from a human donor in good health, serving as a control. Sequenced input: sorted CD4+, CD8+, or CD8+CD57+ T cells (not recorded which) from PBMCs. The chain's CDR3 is CASSPSGTGNIGNSPLHF. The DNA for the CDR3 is TGTGCCAGCAGTCCTTCCGGGACAGGGAATATAGGTAATTCACCCCTCCACTTT.